This T cell receptor beta chain originates from a study of vaccination effects on CD4 cells after COVID-19. Points from the study as a whole: Cross-reactivity with common cold coronaviruses was shown by only 1 of 255 vaccine-induced clones in healthy vaccinees.

Trimming cost V 0 bases and J 11 bases, with 13 bases left between them. The CDR3 is 13 residues long. Germline-derived CDR1 and CDR2 are MGHRA and YSYEKL. The sample holds a few counts of this clone. Antigen: not known. The table came from immunoSEQ multiplex PCR; TCRdb's copy has only in-frame clones and leaves some out. Among just under 75,000 clones listed, roughly 79% were seen once. ViraFEST assay sequencing came after antigen-specific CD4+ T cells were expanded with viral peptide pools. Once cultured for roughly 10 days, the cells underwent separation to obtain CD4+ T cells. Having tested negative for nucleocapsid antibodies, the vaccine recipients showed no prior SARS-CoV-2 infection. Replacing half the medium with IL-2 medium was done on days 3 and 7.

Sequences were derived from CD4+ T cells from PBMCs cultured with HCoV-NL63 spike peptides, sampled before COVID-19 vaccination. The chain recombines TRBV4-1 with TRBJ1-1; D ambiguous. This TCR was sampled from a human donor who received a COVID-19 vaccine. This CDR3 is CASSQEGRSAAFF. The CDR3 DNA reads TGCGCCAGCAGCCAAGAGGGAAGATCGGCGGCTTTCTTT.